Below, 20 T cell receptor beta chains from the same sample are listed, as sequenced in a study of blood T cell repertoires in COVID-19. TCRdb keeps only in-frame clones here, not all; method: immunoSEQ multiplex PCR. The sample has 280,000 or so clones, around 85% seen once. Sequenced sample: peripheral blood. The receptors were sampled from a woman under 40 who had recovered from COVID-19.

This clone has just one count. The chain links TRBV19 to TRBJ2-7; 9 nucleotides align to TRBD1. Germline V gene sequence: CDR1 LNHDA, CDR2 SQIVND (reference sequence). Trimming took 5 bases from V and 3 from J; bases not matched to a gene: 8. The CDR3 totals 15 residues. The CDR3 is CASSPRDRVDYEQYF. Written as DNA, the CDR3 is TGTGCCAGTAGTCCTCGGGACAGGGTTGACTACGAGCAGTACTTC.

The rearrangement joins TRBV5-5 to TRBJ2-7, with a weak D call TRBD2 (5 bases). Deletions cut 0 bases from V and 7 bases from J, with 8 bases between. Germline lookup yields CDR1 SGHKS and CDR2 YYEKEE (reference sequence). The CDR3 consists of 12 residues. CDR3 sequence: CASSLVGVEQYF. CDR3 coding DNA: TGTGCCAGCAGCTTGGTCGGGGTTGAGCAGTACTTC.

The CDR3 DNA sequence: TGTGCCAGCAGCTTCACGGGACAGACCTACACAGATACGCAGTATTTT. Translating gives CASSFTGQTYTDTQYF. The rearrangement uses TRBV28 and TRBJ2-3, with 7 bases identical to TRBD1. The V gene end was trimmed by 6 bases and the J gene end by 2 bases; junction bases not matched to a gene: 11. The CDR3 runs 16 residues. Germline V gives CDR1 MDHEN, CDR2 SYDVKM.

V gene TRBV5-6 combines with J gene TRBJ1-4; 10 bases fit TRBD1. Looked up from germline, CDR1 is SGHDT and CDR2 is YYEEEE. V trimming: 0 bases; J trimming: 8 bases; junction bases outside the gene matches: 4. CDR3 length equals 15 residues. The CDR3 reads CASSLGQGAREKLFF. In DNA, the CDR3 is TGTGCCAGCAGCTTGGGACAGGGGGCCCGGGAAAAACTGTTTTTT.

This clone was picked up one time. The V and J genes are TRBV27 and TRBJ2-5, with 10 bases aligning to TRBD2. Germline V gene sequence: CDR1 MNHEY, CDR2 SMNVEV (reference sequence). The CDR3 runs 16 residues. The V gene end was trimmed by 5 bases and the J gene end by 2 bases; junction bases not matched to a gene: 8. CDR3: CASSPRGTSAQETQYF. DNA for the CDR3: TGTGCCAGCAGTCCCCGAGGGACTAGCGCGCAAGAGACCCAGTACTTC.

The chain has TRBV7-9 and TRBJ1-3, with 8 bases aligning to TRBD1. There are 14 residues in the CDR3. V shed 5 bases, J shed 4 bases, and the junction held 4 bases outside the gene matches. The germline CDR1 and CDR2 sequences are SEHNR and FQNEAQ (reference sequence). CDR3 in DNA: TGTGCCAGCAGCGCCTCAGGGGGCGGAAACACCATATATTTT. It specifies CASSASGGGNTIYF.

J is TRBJ2-1 and V is TRBV6-5; 8 bases line up with TRBD2. V was clipped by 2 bases and J by 5 bases; unmatched bases: 5. CDR1 is MNHEY and CDR2 is SVGAGI in the germline V gene. The CDR3 has 15 amino acids. The chain's CDR3 is CASSYGRGGNNEQFF. The DNA of the CDR3 is TGTGCCAGCAGTTACGGACGGGGGGGGAACAATGAGCAGTTCTTC.

The chain combines TRBV2 with TRBJ1-2; TRBD1 matches at 7 bases. V was clipped by 3 bases and J by 4 bases; unmatched bases: 11. Germline V CDR1 and CDR2: SNHLY, FYNNEI. CDR3 size: 16 residues. The CDR3, as DNA: TGTGCCAGCAGTGACCTCAATAGTGCAGGGGGCTATGGCTACACCTTC. Protein sequence: CASSDLNSAGGYGYTF.

The gene calls are TRBV5-1 and TRBJ2-5; a possible D gene is TRBD1 (6 bases). In germline, CDR1 is SGHRS, CDR2 YFSETQ. The CDR3 is made up of 14 amino acids. Trimming shortened V by 3 bases and J by 1 base, and 10 bases separated the two germline ends. Here the CDR3 DNA reads TGCGCCAGCAGCTCTACGACAGGCCAAGAGACCCAGTACTTC. It codes for CASSSTTGQETQYF.

This clone turned up a few times. One end of the junction is discordant with germline, which a read error may explain. The CDR3 here is CASSLGREGLLGNTIYF. The CDR3 DNA sequence: TGTGCTAGCAGCTTAGGTCGGGAGGGGCTTCTTGGAAACACCATATATTTT. The chain joins TRBV7-7 to TRBJ1-3; TRBD1 might be the D (5 bases). The germline gives CDR1 SSHAT, CDR2 FNYEAQ (reference sequence). The CDR3 consists of 17 residues.

The rearrangement uses TRBV28 and TRBJ1-2; D is perhaps TRBD1 (5 bases). The V end was cut by 5 bases, the J end by 4 bases, with 20 bases between. Per the germline V gene, CDR1 is MDHEN and CDR2 is SYDVKM. The CDR3 is 16 amino acids. The CDR3 spells CASSTRLTGNLYGYTF. The CDR3 DNA is TGTGCCAGCAGTACACGACTCACAGGAAACCTCTATGGCTACACCTTC.

V and J are TRBV2 and TRBJ2-2; 8 nucleotides match TRBD2. V lost 7 bases to trimming and J lost 6 bases; unmatched junction nucleotides: 10. The CDR3 totals 15 residues. CDR1 SNHLY and CDR2 FYNNEI come from the germline V gene. The CDR3 DNA reads TGTGCCAGCAAAACGACGGGAGGGCCGGCCGGGGAGCTGTTTTTT. Amino acids: CASKTTGGPAGELFF.

The V gene is TRBV5-4, the J gene TRBJ2-1; TRBD1 is a possible D gene (6 bases). This CDR3 has 14 amino acids. Trimming took 4 bases from V and 7 from J, leaving 15 bases between them. CDR1 and CDR2 from the germline V gene are SGHNT and YYREEE (reference sequence). The CDR3 DNA reads as TGTGCCAGCAGCGGGGCAGGGGCCCCGAATGAGCAGTTCTTC. Translated, it gives CASSGAGAPNEQFF.

The CDR3 DNA reads as TGTGCCAGCAGCCGGACACCGATAGCGGGGAGTATTGATGAGCAGTTCTTC. Residues: CASSRTPIAGSIDEQFF. The chain couples TRBV11-2 to TRBJ2-1; 8 nucleotides line up with TRBD2. Germline V gene lookup returns CDR1 SGHAT and CDR2 FQNNGV. This CDR3 region has 17 residues. Trimming removed 5 bases from V and 8 bases from J; junction bases left unmatched: 17.

This chain connects TRBV28 to TRBJ2-7, with 7 bases identical to TRBD1. Germline CDR1 reads MDHEN; CDR2 reads SYDVKM. There are 13 residues in the CDR3. With V trimmed by 7 bases and J by 6 bases, 9 bases remained unmatched. CDR3 DNA: TGTGCCAGCAAAAGACAGGGTTCAGGCGAGCAGTACTTC. Amino acid sequence: CASKRQGSGEQYF.

V gene TRBV3-1 (or the pseudogene TRBV3-2) combines with J gene TRBJ2-4; 9 positions agree with TRBD2. This CDR3 contains 18 residues. With 0 bases clipped from V and 0 bases from J, the junction kept 6 bases outside the gene matches. Germline CDR1 LGHDT, CDR2 YNNKEL (reference sequence). Here the CDR3 reads CASSQDGSGGIAKNIQYF. CDR3 bases: TGTGCCAGCAGCCAAGATGGGAGCGGGGGGATAGCCAAAAACATTCAGTACTTC.

The CDR3 here is CATSPGQGAAEAFF. The CDR3 DNA reads TGTGCCACCAGCCCGGGACAGGGGGCCGCTGAAGCTTTCTTT. This chain uses TRBV24-1 with TRBJ1-1, with 12 nucleotides matching TRBD1. Germline assignment: CDR1 KGHDR and CDR2 SFDVKD. There are 14 residues in the CDR3. V shed 7 bases and J 6 bases; nucleotides not matched to a gene: 5.

The rearrangement uses TRBV9 and TRBJ1-4; D not certain. With 0 bases removed from V and 7 bases from J, the gap between germline ends came to 19 bases. CDR1 and CDR2 from the germline V gene are SGDLS and YYNGEE. CDR3 length equals 17 residues. The CDR3, as DNA: TGTGCCAGCAGCGTAGGCCGGGTATCTACATTGGGTGAAAAACTGTTTTTT. As protein: CASSVGRVSTLGEKLFF.

The genes are TRBV19 and TRBJ2-1, with D hard to call. Germline CDR1 reads LNHDA; CDR2 reads SQIVND (reference sequence). V gave up 3 bases and J gave up 3 bases, with 9 bases separating them. The CDR3 loop spans 14 amino acids. This chain's CDR3 is CASSIRSHYNEQFF. The CDR3 nucleotides are TGTGCCAGTAGTATTAGAAGCCACTACAATGAGCAGTTCTTC.

This clone turned up a few times. The chain joins TRBV23-1 to TRBJ1-5; D is possibly TRBD1 (6 bases). TRBV23-1 is flagged as an ORF with uncertain function. Trimming shortened V by 3 bases and J by 0 bases, and 9 bases separated the two germline ends. The CDR3 covers 15 residues. The CDR3 here is CASSQGAYSNQPQHF. CDR3 sequence (DNA): TGCGCCAGCAGTCAGGGGGCGTATAGCAATCAGCCCCAGCATTTT.